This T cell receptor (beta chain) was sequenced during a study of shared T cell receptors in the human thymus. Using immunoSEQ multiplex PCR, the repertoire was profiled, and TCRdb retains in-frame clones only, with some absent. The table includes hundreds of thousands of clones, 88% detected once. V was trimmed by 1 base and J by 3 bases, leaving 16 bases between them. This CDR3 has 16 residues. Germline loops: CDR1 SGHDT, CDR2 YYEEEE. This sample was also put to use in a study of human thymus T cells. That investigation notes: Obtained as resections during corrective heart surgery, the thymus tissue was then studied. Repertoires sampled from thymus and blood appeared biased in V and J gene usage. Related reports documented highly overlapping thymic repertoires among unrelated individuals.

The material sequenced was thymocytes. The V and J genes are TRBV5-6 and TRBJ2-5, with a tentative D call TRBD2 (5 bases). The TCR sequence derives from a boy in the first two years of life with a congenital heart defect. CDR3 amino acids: CASSLYCGQAKETQYF. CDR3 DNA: TGTGCCAGCAGCTTGTACTGCGGGCAGGCCAAAGAGACCCAGTACTTC.